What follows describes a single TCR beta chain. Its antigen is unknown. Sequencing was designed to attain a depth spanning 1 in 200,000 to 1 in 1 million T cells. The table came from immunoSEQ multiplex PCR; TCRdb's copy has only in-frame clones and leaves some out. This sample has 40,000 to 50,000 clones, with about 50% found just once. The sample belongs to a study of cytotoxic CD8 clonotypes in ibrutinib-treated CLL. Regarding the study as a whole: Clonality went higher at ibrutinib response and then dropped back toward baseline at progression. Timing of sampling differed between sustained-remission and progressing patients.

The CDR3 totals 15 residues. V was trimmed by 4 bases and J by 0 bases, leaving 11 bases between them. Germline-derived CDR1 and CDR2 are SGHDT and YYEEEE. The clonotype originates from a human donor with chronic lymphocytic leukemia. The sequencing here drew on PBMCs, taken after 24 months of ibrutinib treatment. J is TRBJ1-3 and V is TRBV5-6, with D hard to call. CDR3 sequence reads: CASSSQDTSGNTIYF. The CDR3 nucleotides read TGTGCCAGCAGCAGTCAAGATACCTCTGGAAACACCATATATTTT.